The 11 T cell receptor beta chains presented below share a single source sample, sequenced in a study of shared clonotypes between healthy human individuals. The assay was immunoSEQ multiplex PCR, and TCRdb's table has in-frame clones only and misses some. Of 2 million to 3 million clones listed, roughly 93% are singletons. Material: naive CD4+ T cells from PBMCs. Subset specified: CD45RA+ positively selected. These receptors all stem from a man aged 18 to 30 in good health. Some clones in this sample may be carry-over from other donors' samples.

This chain links TRBV7-9 with TRBJ1-2; a possible D gene is TRBD1 (5 bases). The CDR3 extends over 15 amino acids. The germline CDR1 and CDR2 sequences are SEHNR and FQNEAQ (reference sequence). Trimming removed 5 bases from V and 5 bases from J, with 18 bases in between. Here the CDR3 DNA reads TGTGCCAGCAGCCAATCCGGGGCAGCAAGTTATGGCTACACCTTC. Its protein is CASSQSGAASYGYTF.

Points on this clone: The sample holds other DNA sequences that translate to the same CDR3. The genes are TRBV5-4 and TRBJ2-2; D may be TRBD2 (5 bases). Germline-derived CDR1 and CDR2 are SGHNT and YYREEE (reference sequence). The germline V and J ends were trimmed by 4 bases and 7 bases, with 8 bases remaining between them. The length of the CDR3 is 12 residues. Here the CDR3 reads CASSLRGGELFF. The CDR3 DNA sequence: TGTGCCAGCAGCCTACGGGGCGGGGAGCTGTTTTTT.

In its sample, this clone was seen once. Other DNA sequences from this sample encode an identical CDR3 as well. The chain is built from TRBV5-4 and TRBJ1-1; D uncertain. Germline V CDR1 and CDR2: SGHNT, YYREEE (reference sequence). V was trimmed by 2 bases and J by 1 base, leaving 9 bases between them. The CDR3 sequence is 14 residues long. The CDR3 bases are TGTGCCAGCAGCTTTGGCCAAGGGAACACTGAAGCTTTCTTT. Its protein is CASSFGQGNTEAFF.

The DNA for the CDR3 is TGTGCCAGCAGTACTACCGGGACAGGACTGAACACTGAAGCTTTCTTT. Its protein is CASSTTGTGLNTEAFF. The genes are TRBV28 and TRBJ1-1, with 8 bases aligning to TRBD1. Germline V gives CDR1 MDHEN, CDR2 SYDVKM. This CDR3 contains 16 residues. V lost 5 bases and J lost 0; bases outside the gene matches: 8.

The V call is TRBV6-5, the J call TRBJ2-7, with 12 bases fitting TRBD2. This CDR3 is 16 amino acids long. CDR1 and CDR2 from the germline V gene are MNHEY and SVGAGI. V trimming: 0 bases; J trimming: 3 bases; junction bases outside the gene matches: 3. DNA of the CDR3: TGTGCCAGCAGTTACTCCCGGACTAGCGGGAACTACGAGCAGTACTTC. The encoded protein is CASSYSRTSGNYEQYF.

V is TRBV27 and J is TRBJ1-1; D call uncertain. V was clipped by 6 bases and J by 0 bases, with 11 bases between them. Germline CDR1 and CDR2: MNHEY and SMNVEV (reference sequence). The CDR3 extends over 14 amino acids. The CDR3 DNA reads as TGTGCCAGCAGCTTCAGGCCCATGAACACTGAAGCTTTCTTT. Translating gives CASSFRPMNTEAFF.

A remark on this clone: Other DNA sequences from this sample encode an identical CDR3 as well. The rearrangement links TRBV5-1 to TRBJ2-2; tentatively, D is TRBD1 or TRBD2 (5 bases each). Germline-derived CDR1 and CDR2 are SGHRS and YFSETQ. V shed 2 bases and J shed 0 bases, with 8 bases lying between them. This CDR3 comprises 15 residues. CDR3 nucleotide sequence: TGCGCCAGCAGCTTTCAGGGAGCGAACACCGGGGAGCTGTTTTTT. Translation gives CASSFQGANTGELFF.

V usage is TRBV19 and J usage is TRBJ2-1; D uncertain. Trimming removed 9 bases from V and 9 bases from J, with 9 bases in between. Germline CDR1 LNHDA, CDR2 SQIVND (reference sequence). The CDR3 runs to 10 residues. The CDR3 region is CARTTGEQFF. In DNA form, the CDR3 reads TGTGCCAGGACAACGGGTGAGCAGTTCTTC.

The CDR3 bases are TGTGCCAGCAGCGTAGCACCACGGCCAGAGACCCAGTACTTC. Amino acids: CASSVAPRPETQYF. The chain uses TRBV9 and TRBJ2-5; no definite D call. The CDR3 contains 14 residues. The V gene's germline CDR1 is SGDLS and CDR2 YYNGEE. The germline V and J ends were trimmed by 0 bases and 4 bases, with 10 bases remaining between them.

In the case of this clone: The sample contains more than one DNA sequence encoding this CDR3. The chain employs TRBV7-2 and TRBJ1-5; TRBD1 might be the D (6 bases). The CDR3 extends over 14 amino acids. Trimming pared 3 bases from V and 6 bases from J, leaving 12 bases between. From germline, CDR1 is SGHTA and CDR2 FQGNSA. Here the CDR3 reads CASSLTGSGQPQHF. CDR3 sequence (DNA): TGTGCCAGCAGCTTGACAGGAAGCGGTCAGCCCCAGCATTTT. The complete variable domain, with remaining parts taken from reference TRBV7-2 and TRBJ1-5, reads GAGVSQSPSNKVTEKGKDVELRCDPISGHTALYWYRQSLGQGLEFLIYFQGNSAPDKSGLPSDRFSAERTGGSVSTLTIQRTQQEDSAVYLCASSLTGSGQPQHFGDGTRLSIL.

Regarding this clone: Other DNA sequences from this sample encode an identical CDR3 as well. This sequence joins TRBV7-2 and TRBJ1-1; D gene uncertain. Germline CDR1 is SGHTA and CDR2 is FQGNSA. The CDR3 covers 13 residues. V dropped 3 bases and J dropped 0 bases, with 5 bases sitting between them. CDR3 sequence: CASSFTMNTEAFF. Written as DNA, the CDR3 is TGTGCCAGCAGCTTTACCATGAACACTGAAGCTTTCTTT.